This TCR beta chain was observed in a study of glioma-infiltrating T cells. Study conclusions and caveats: Gliomas, especially low-grade, showed above-expected tissue-blood divergence; non-neoplastic patients showed below. CDR3 overlap between tissue and blood was very small.

This clonotype has only a few counts. What it recognizes is unknown. Compared with germline, one end of the junction differs, possibly owing to a read error. TCR alpha and beta CDR3 regions were amplified from RNA using iRepertoire nested multiplex PCR. Using its own MiXCR run on the multiplex PCR reads, TCRdb lists one record per CDR3 protein. The data show around 350,000 distinct CDR3 sequences, roughly two fifths seen once. The CDR3 has 16 residues. V and J are TRBV12-3 or TRBV12-4 and TRBJ2-1; maybe TRBD1 (6 bases). This receptor was identified in a human donor with low-grade glioma or glioblastoma, undergoing nonglioma brain surgery, or in good health (not recorded which). The sequencing sample was made of glioma tissue, nonneoplastic brain tissue, or PBMCs (not recorded which). CDR3 residues: CASSPWGRRSYNGQFF. DNA of the CDR3: TGTGCCAGCAGCCCCTGGGGGCGCAGGTCCTACAATGGGCAGTTCTTC.